Each of the 7 T cell receptor beta chains below was sequenced from the same sample in a study of graft-versus-host responses after intestinal transplantation. No antigen is known for these receptors. Some clones are missing from TCRdb's copy, which holds only in-frame ones; the method was immunoSEQ multiplex PCR. In the table there are about 96,000 clones, 92% of which are singletons. Specimen: unstimulated CD4+ T cells sorted from spleen or lymph node cells, collected before intestinal transplant. The receptor set was obtained from a human donor who received an intestinal transplant.

The genes are TRBV7-6 and TRBJ2-2; maybe TRBD2 (6 bases). Trimming left V 2 bases short and J 7 bases short, with 11 bases between. The CDR3 loop spans 14 amino acids. Per germline, CDR1 SGHVS and CDR2 FNYEAQ. CDR3 sequence: CASSLYPGGGELFF. For the CDR3, the DNA is TGTGCCAGCAGCTTATATCCCGGGGGCGGGGAGCTGTTTTTT. Complete variable domain (other parts from reference TRBV7-6 and TRBJ2-2): GAGVSQSPRYKVTKRGQDVALRCDPISGHVSLYWYRQALGQGPEFLTYFNYEAQQDKSGLPNDRFSAERPEGSISTLTIQRTEQRDSAMYRCASSLYPGGGELFFGEGSRLTVL.

The chain links TRBV6-5 to TRBJ2-7; 7 bases fit TRBD1. With V trimmed by 3 bases and J by 2 bases, 7 bases remained unmatched. Germline V gene lookup returns CDR1 MNHEY and CDR2 SVGAGI. The CDR3 has 15 amino acids. The CDR3 DNA sequence: TGTGCCAGCAGTTATTTTCCGGGACAGACCTACGAGCAGTACTTC. It encodes CASSYFPGQTYEQYF.

The V gene is TRBV19, the J gene TRBJ2-7; 8 bases line up with TRBD2. Germline CDR1 reads LNHDA; CDR2 reads SQIVND (reference sequence). The CDR3 runs to 16 residues. V shed 4 bases, J shed 5 bases, and the junction held 13 bases outside the gene matches. The CDR3 protein is CASSKLAGRPKDEQYF. The CDR3 nucleotides read TGTGCCAGTAGTAAATTAGCGGGGCGCCCCAAAGACGAGCAGTACTTC.

This sequence joins TRBV27 and TRBJ2-3; D is uncertain. The CDR3 sequence is 13 residues long. CDR1 and CDR2 (germline): MNHEY, SMNVEV (reference sequence). V was shortened by 2 bases and J by 5 bases, with 8 bases between the two germline ends. This CDR3 reads CASSLRLEDTQYF. The CDR3, as DNA: TGTGCCAGCAGTTTACGACTCGAAGATACGCAGTATTTT.

This chain joins TRBV6-5 and TRBJ1-5; 8 nucleotides match TRBD1. This CDR3 has 14 residues. CDR1 is MNHEY, CDR2 SVGAGI, per germline. Germline trimming cut 4 bases from V and 4 bases from J; bases unmatched to any gene: 3. The CDR3 DNA is TGTGCCAGCAGTTCGAGGACAGGGAATCAGCCCCAGCATTTT. This translates into CASSSRTGNQPQHF.

The rearrangement uses TRBV15 and TRBJ1-3; D is perhaps TRBD1 (5 bases). V was cut by 2 bases and J by 0 bases, with 17 bases left in between. There are 18 residues in the CDR3. Germline-derived CDR1 and CDR2 are LNHNV and YYDKDF (reference sequence). The CDR3 DNA is TGTGCCACCAGCAGAAAGAAGACAGTTATCAACTCTGGAAACACCATATATTTT. It encodes CATSRKKTVINSGNTIYF.

J is TRBJ1-5 and V is TRBV4-3; D perhaps matches TRBD1 (6 bases). Trimming stripped 2 bases from V and 0 bases from J, with 14 bases between. In germline, CDR1 is LGHNA, CDR2 YSLEER. The CDR3 contains 17 residues. CDR3 bases: TGCGCCAGCAGCCAAACCTTACAGGGATATAGCAATCAGCCCCAGCATTTT. As protein: CASSQTLQGYSNQPQHF.